The next 16 T cell receptor beta chains were all read from a single sample in a study of neoadjuvant nivolumab and ipilimumab in lung cancer. Generated by immunoSEQ multiplex PCR, the TCRdb table keeps only in-frame clones and is missing some. The sample includes some 25,000 clones, 80% to 85% of them seen just once. Sequenced material: tumor tissue, taken after neoadjuvant nivolumab, alone or with ipilimumab, at or shortly before surgery. The receptors stem from an adult with non-small cell lung cancer.

The chain joins TRBV5-1 to TRBJ2-7; TRBD1 agrees at 7 bases. V shed 6 bases, J shed 2 bases, and the junction held 5 bases outside the gene matches. Germline V gene data show CDR1 as SGHRS and CDR2 as YFSETQ. This CDR3 comprises 13 residues. This CDR3 is CASTGTDPYEQYF. The CDR3 DNA reads as TGCGCCAGCACTGGGACAGACCCCTACGAGCAGTACTTC.

V gene TRBV6-6 combines with J gene TRBJ1-4; D is uncertain. This CDR3 has 12 residues. V gave up 5 bases and J gave up 4 bases, with 5 bases separating them. The germline CDR1 and CDR2 sequences are MNHNY and SVGAGI (reference sequence). CDR3 sequence (DNA): TGTGCCAGCAGTGGCAGTAATGAAAAACTGTTTTTT. It codes for CASSGSNEKLFF.

The rearrangement links TRBV27 to TRBJ1-5, with D tentatively TRBD1 (5 bases). CDR3 size: 18 residues. Germline CDR1 reads MNHEY; CDR2 reads SMNVEV (reference sequence). The germline V and J ends were trimmed by 4 bases and 4 bases, with 23 bases remaining between them. The DNA for the CDR3 is TGTGCCAGCAGTTCCCGTTTCGTTACCGGGGGGGGGAATCAGCCCCAGCATTTT. The encoded protein is CASSSRFVTGGGNQPQHF.

The V gene is TRBV5-1, the J gene TRBJ2-3, with TRBD2 identical over 13 bases. Germline CDR1 SGHRS, CDR2 YFSETQ. The CDR3 covers 16 residues. Germline trimming cut 4 bases from V and 2 bases from J; bases unmatched to any gene: 4. CDR3 in DNA: TGCGCCAGCAGCCCGGGACTAGCGGGAACCACAGATACGCAGTATTTT. Translation gives CASSPGLAGTTDTQYF.

This clone has just one count. The V and J genes are TRBV10-1 and TRBJ2-7; maybe TRBD1 (8 bases). The germline V gene encodes CDR1 WNHNN and CDR2 SYGVQD (reference sequence). The ends were cut back, 0 bases at V and 5 bases at J, with 17 bases in the middle. This CDR3 has 16 residues. The CDR3 coding sequence is TGCGCCAGCAGTGAGTCGGACAGGGAGGGACGAGACGAGCAGTACTTC. The encoded protein is CASSESDREGRDEQYF.

The J gene is TRBJ2-7, the V gene TRBV27; D may be TRBD1 or TRBD2 (5 bases each). Germline V gene lookup returns CDR1 MNHEY and CDR2 SMNVEV (reference sequence). The CDR3 length is 14 residues. Trimming pared 4 bases from V and 7 bases from J, leaving 17 bases between. The CDR3 coding sequence is TGTGCCAGCAGTTCGATCTTGGGGGAACAGGAGCAGTACTTC. It translates to CASSSILGEQEQYF.

The rearrangement links TRBV29-1 to TRBJ2-7, with a possible D match to TRBD1 (6 bases). The germline V gene encodes CDR1 SQVTM and CDR2 ANQGSEA. The CDR3 contains 12 residues. Between the trimmed V and J ends, which lost 4 bases and 2 bases, there was a span of 9 bases. CDR3 amino acids: CSVARGAYEQYF. CDR3 nucleotides: TGCAGCGTTGCCAGGGGAGCCTACGAGCAGTACTTC.

The rearrangement uses TRBV7-9 and TRBJ2-7; D gene unclear. Per the germline V gene, CDR1 is SEHNR and CDR2 is FQNEAQ (reference sequence). The CDR3 covers 13 residues. Trimming took off 1 base at V and 5 bases at J, with 9 bases between the two ends. CDR3 protein: CASSLGEFHEQYF. The DNA of the CDR3 is TGTGCCAGCAGCTTAGGCGAGTTCCACGAGCAGTACTTC.

This chain links TRBV10-2 with TRBJ2-5; D gene unclear. V was pared by 6 bases and J by 5 bases, with 10 bases between. From germline, CDR1 is WSHSY and CDR2 SAAADI. The CDR3 is 12 residues long. The chain's CDR3 is CASRGNGETQYF. DNA for the CDR3: TGCGCCAGCAGGGGGAACGGGGAGACCCAGTACTTC.

This sequence joins TRBV7-2 and TRBJ1-1, with TRBD1 identical over 7 bases. V dropped 5 bases and J dropped 0; count of bases not matched to a gene: 12. Germline V gene data show CDR1 as SGHTA and CDR2 as FQGNSA. The CDR3 spans 17 residues. The CDR3 nucleotides are TGTGCCAGCAGCCTTTTCGGGACAGATTCAATGAACACTGAAGCTTTCTTT. Translating it yields CASSLFGTDSMNTEAFF.

V gene TRBV7-9 combines with J gene TRBJ2-1, with D uncertain. Germline V gene sequence: CDR1 SEHNR, CDR2 FQNEAQ (reference sequence). Trimming pared 1 base from V and 6 bases from J, leaving 13 bases between. The CDR3 is 15 residues long. The CDR3 DNA reads as TGTGCCAGCAGCTTAGGCGCAGGTCCTGCCAATGAGCAGTTCTTC. Encoded protein: CASSLGAGPANEQFF.

The rearrangement joins TRBV11-2 to TRBJ1-3; D is possibly TRBD1 (5 bases). Per the germline V gene, CDR1 is SGHAT and CDR2 is FQNNGV. The ends were cut back, 2 bases at V and 0 bases at J, with 11 bases in the middle. The CDR3 is 16 amino acids. The CDR3 DNA is TGTGCCAGCAGCTTATTGCGGACAAGCTCTGGAAACACCATATATTTT. Amino acid sequence: CASSLLRTSSGNTIYF. Filled out from reference TRBV11-2 and TRBJ1-3, the complete variable domain reads EAGVAQSPRYKIIEKRQSVAFWCNPISGHATLYWYQQILGQGPKLLIQFQNNGVVDDSQLPKDRFSAERLKGVDSTLKIQPAKLEDSAVYLCASSLLRTSSGNTIYFGEGSWLTVV.

The rearrangement uses TRBV7-9 and TRBJ2-1; D unclear. Per germline, CDR1 SEHNR and CDR2 FQNEAQ (reference sequence). V was shortened by 0 bases and J by 15 bases, with 15 bases between the two germline ends. The CDR3 runs to 13 residues. The CDR3 spells CASSLAGSGGLFF. The CDR3, as DNA: TGTGCCAGCAGCTTAGCGGGATCGGGCGGTTTGTTCTTC.

The rearrangement joins TRBV11-2 to TRBJ2-1; D is undetermined. The CDR3 sequence is 14 residues long. V was clipped by 0 bases and J by 6 bases, with 9 bases between them. The V gene's germline CDR1 is SGHAT and CDR2 FQNNGV. In DNA, the CDR3 is TGTGCCAGCAGCTTAGAGGTCAGGCTCAATGAGCAGTTCTTC. It is translated as CASSLEVRLNEQFF.

This chain connects TRBV5-4 to TRBJ2-7; no clear D gene. Trimming cost V 3 bases and J 3 bases, with 16 bases left between them. CDR1 is SGHNT, CDR2 YYREEE, per germline (reference sequence). This CDR3 is 15 amino acids long. The CDR3: CASSSGGPQFYEQYF. CDR3 bases: TGTGCCAGCAGCTCCGGTGGACCGCAGTTCTACGAGCAGTACTTC.

The V call is TRBV5-1, the J call TRBJ2-5, with D uncertain. The V and J ends lost 3 bases and 3 bases respectively, with 9 bases between them. The CDR3 contains 13 residues. Germline CDR1 is SGHRS and CDR2 is YFSETQ. The CDR3 region is CASSSLREETQYF. In DNA, the CDR3 is TGCGCCAGCAGCTCCCTCCGAGAAGAGACCCAGTACTTC.